This entry lists 27 T cell receptor beta chains sequenced from one sample in a study of T-cell memory formation after mild COVID-19. Each CDR3 protein is one row after TCRdb ran MiXCR on the 5' RACE reads. The data hold hundreds of thousands of distinct CDR3 sequences, with about 16% observed a single time. Sequenced sample: PBMCs or a T cell subset sorted from them (not recorded which). These receptors all come from a man between 18 and 29 years old who had mild COVID-19 (a few samples of this study predate the infection). Cell type and time point are not known.

This clonotype was counted many times. The rearrangement joins TRBV7-3 to TRBJ2-2; no definite D call. V was clipped by 6 bases and J by 4 bases, with 9 bases between them. This CDR3 contains 13 residues. Per germline, CDR1 SGHTA and CDR2 FQGTGA. CDR3 sequence reads: CASSLGSTGELFF. The CDR3 nucleotides are TGTGCCAGCAGTTTGGGCAGCACCGGGGAGCTGTTTTTT.

The chain is built from TRBV20-1 and TRBJ2-7; D may be TRBD2 (5 bases). V dropped 4 bases and J dropped 4 bases, with 14 bases sitting between them. Germline V gives CDR1 DFQATT, CDR2 SNEGSKA (reference sequence). The CDR3 covers 13 residues. In nucleotides, the CDR3 is TGCAGTGCTACTCTTGCGACGGGGTACGAGCAGTACTTC. This codes for CSATLATGYEQYF.

The chain links TRBV5-1 to TRBJ2-5; 10 nucleotides align to TRBD1. The CDR3 spans 15 residues. The germline gives CDR1 SGHRS, CDR2 YFSETQ. The junction had 6 bases not matched to a gene; V was cut back by 2 bases and J by 5 bases. The DNA of the CDR3 is TGCGCCAGCAGCTTAATGGGACAGGGGTCGGAGACCCAGTACTTC. As protein: CASSLMGQGSETQYF.

The V call is TRBV6-2 or TRBV6-3, the J call TRBJ2-1, with 7 bases that match TRBD1. CDR1 and CDR2 (germline): MNHEY, SVGEGT. J was trimmed by 6 bases and V by 7 bases; bases with no gene match: 6. The CDR3 consists of 13 residues. The chain's CDR3 is CASNLRTGNEQFF. In nucleotides, the CDR3 is TGTGCCAGCAACCTGAGGACAGGCAATGAGCAGTTCTTC.

This chain joins TRBV29-1 and TRBJ2-7; D might be TRBD1 (5 bases). Germline CDR1 is SQVTM and CDR2 is ANQGSEA. V shed 3 bases and J shed 7 bases, with 10 bases lying between them. The CDR3 is 11 residues long. CDR3 amino acids: CSVDTRGEQYF. CDR3 DNA sequence: TGCAGCGTTGATACAAGGGGTGAGCAGTACTTC.

This clonotype was recorded a few times. The V and J genes are TRBV7-9 and TRBJ2-7, with D possibly TRBD1 on 5 matching bases. The germline V and J ends were trimmed by 3 bases and 0 bases, with 15 bases remaining between them. The germline gives CDR1 SEHNR, CDR2 FQNEAQ (reference sequence). This CDR3 region has 16 residues. In DNA, the CDR3 is TGTGCCAGCAGCTTCTTCAGGGTAAATAGCTCCTACGAGCAGTACTTC. It encodes CASSFFRVNSSYEQYF.

Only a few counts were recorded for this clonotype. The genes are TRBV20-1 and TRBJ2-5; 8 nucleotides line up with TRBD2. V trimming: 5 bases; J trimming: 0 bases; junction bases outside the gene matches: 8. Germline assignment: CDR1 DFQATT and CDR2 SNEGSKA (reference sequence). The CDR3 has 15 amino acids. The CDR3 is CSAPFGGGNQETQYF. The CDR3 DNA follows: TGCAGTGCTCCGTTTGGCGGGGGGAACCAAGAGACCCAGTACTTC.

In the case of this clonotype: Just one base apart from a much larger clone, this may be a read error. The chain recombines TRBV5-1 with TRBJ2-3; D is tentatively TRBD1 or TRBD2 (5 bases each). Germline assignment: CDR1 SGHRS and CDR2 YFSETQ. CDR3 length: 12 residues. This CDR3 is CASSPGRDTQNF. The CDR3 DNA reads TGCGCCAGCAGCCCAGGGAGAGATACGCAGAATTTT.

The chain has TRBV27 and TRBJ2-1; TRBD2 matches at 9 bases. The CDR3 runs to 15 residues. The V and J ends lost 6 bases and 6 bases, in that order; junction bases with no gene match: 9. The germline gives CDR1 MNHEY, CDR2 SMNVEV (reference sequence). CDR3 nucleotides: TGTGCCAGCAGGGTCGTCGCGGGGGGGCCCAATGAGCAGTTCTTC. Translated: CASRVVAGGPNEQFF.

This clonotype appeared many times. This rearrangement joins TRBV6-6 to TRBJ2-7; a weak D match, TRBD1 (5 bases). The CDR3 contains 12 residues. V dropped 5 bases and J dropped 4 bases, with 9 bases sitting between them. Germline lookup yields CDR1 MNHNY and CDR2 SVGAGI (reference sequence). The CDR3 DNA reads as TGTGCCAGCAGTACGACAGTATACGAGCAGTACTTC. As protein: CASSTTVYEQYF.

The chain joins TRBV7-9 to TRBJ1-5; D call uncertain. Germline V gene data show CDR1 as SEHNR and CDR2 as FQNEAQ (reference sequence). The length of the CDR3 is 13 residues. The ends were cut back, 3 bases at V and 5 bases at J, with 8 bases in the middle. The CDR3 loop is CASSFNLDQPQHF. The CDR3 region has the DNA TGTGCCAGCAGCTTTAATCTTGATCAGCCCCAGCATTTT.

This sequence joins TRBV21-1 and TRBJ2-5; the table's D call of TRBD1 was not tested on the DNA. TRBV21-1 is termed a pseudogene. This CDR3 comprises 14 residues. The CDR3 bases are TGTGCCAGCAGCACACCACGGGAAGGAGAGACCCAGTACTTC. It yields the protein CASSTPREGETQYF.

The chain employs TRBV9 and TRBJ1-2, with D possibly matching TRBD1 (6 bases). The germline CDR1 and CDR2 sequences are SGDLS and YYNGEE. The germline V and J ends were trimmed by 7 bases and 3 bases, with 16 bases remaining between them. This CDR3 has 14 residues. The CDR3: CASGRSGGHYGYTF. Written as DNA, the CDR3 is TGTGCCAGCGGTCGCAGTGGGGGGCACTATGGCTACACCTTC.

CDR3 coding DNA: TGTGCCAGCAGCCCCGGCCTGATTATGAACACCGGGGAGCTGTTTTTT. This sequence encodes CASSPGLIMNTGELFF. The chain links TRBV9 to TRBJ2-2; D remains unclear. Germline V gene sequence: CDR1 SGDLS, CDR2 YYNGEE. CDR3 length equals 16 residues. V gave up 4 bases and J gave up 1 base, with 14 bases separating them.

This clonotype was seen repeatedly, ten times or more. The J gene is TRBJ1-4, the V gene TRBV27; D is unclear. Trimming removed 3 bases from V and 7 bases from J, with 12 bases in between. The germline CDR1 and CDR2 sequences are MNHEY and SMNVEV (reference sequence). The CDR3 totals 14 residues. CDR3 bases: TGTGCCAGCAGTTTTTCCCGCGATCCTGAAAAACTGTTTTTT. Its protein is CASSFSRDPEKLFF.

V gene TRBV7-2 combines with J gene TRBJ1-5; perhaps TRBD1 as D (5 bases). The V end lost 5 bases, the J end lost 4 bases, and 12 bases lay between the germline ends. The CDR3 is 14 amino acids. Per the germline V gene, CDR1 is SGHTA and CDR2 is FQGNSA. The CDR3 is CASSPPGPNQPQHF. The DNA of the CDR3 is TGTGCCAGCAGCCCACCGGGGCCTAATCAGCCCCAGCATTTT.

This clonotype came up a few times. This chain connects TRBV2 to TRBJ2-3, with D tentatively TRBD2 (7 bases). Germline assignment: CDR1 SNHLY and CDR2 FYNNEI. This CDR3 comprises 15 residues. V was clipped by 9 bases and J by 2 bases, with 18 bases between them. The CDR3 sequence is CARTVRGAFTDTQYF. The CDR3 DNA reads TGTGCCAGAACGGTACGGGGGGCTTTCACAGATACGCAGTATTTT.

The chain combines TRBV4-3 with TRBJ1-2, with unresolved D. The V gene's germline CDR1 is LGHNA and CDR2 YSLEER. V lost 0 bases and J 3 bases, leaving 8 bases between the germline ends. This CDR3 has 14 amino acids. CDR3 nucleotide sequence: TGCGCCAGCAGCCAAGATGCGAGGGACTATGGCTACACCTTC. Protein product: CASSQDARDYGYTF.

This clonotype has just a few counts. The rearrangement links TRBV12-3 or TRBV12-4 to TRBJ2-3; perhaps D is TRBD1 or TRBD2 (5 bases each). The CDR3 runs to 15 residues. Trimming removed 7 bases at V and 5 bases at J, with 19 bases between. DNA of the CDR3: TGTGCCAGCATCTCAACCTGGGACGATGGAGATACGCAGTATTTT. Translation gives CASISTWDDGDTQYF.

The rearrangement joins TRBV19 to TRBJ1-5; 10 positions agree with TRBD1. The V gene end was trimmed by 5 bases and the J gene end by 15 bases; junction bases not matched to a gene: 10. The CDR3 extends over 13 amino acids. Germline assignment: CDR1 LNHDA and CDR2 SQIVND (reference sequence). In DNA, the CDR3 is TGTGCCAGTAGTGAAAAACCGGGACAGGGGAGGCATTTT. It yields the protein CASSEKPGQGRHF.

In this sample, this clonotype turned up a few times. This sequence joins TRBV5-1 and TRBJ2-6, with 7 bases that match TRBD2. CDR3 length: 16 residues. CDR1 is SGHRS and CDR2 is YFSETQ in the germline V gene. Trimming at V came to 1 base and at J to 2 bases, leaving 3 bases not matched to a gene. CDR3 in DNA: TGCGCCAGCAGCTTGATCGGGACTACTGGGGCCAACGTCCTGACTTTC. Protein product: CASSLIGTTGANVLTF.

This clonotype was observed a handful of times. This chain links TRBV5-5 with TRBJ2-3; the D gene is possibly TRBD2 (5 bases). The V gene's germline CDR1 is SGHKS and CDR2 YYEKEE (reference sequence). The CDR3 is 15 residues long. The V end lost 6 bases, the J end lost 2 bases, and 16 bases lay between the germline ends. Written as DNA, the CDR3 is TGTGCCAGCACCAGCGGCCTCTACTCCACAGATACGCAGTATTTT. Its protein is CASTSGLYSTDTQYF.

CDR3 coding DNA: TGCAGTGCTGTCCCCCGGGGGGCATTCGGCGGGGAGCTGTTTTTT. Translated, it gives CSAVPRGAFGGELFF. The rearrangement links TRBV20-1 to TRBJ2-2; D is perhaps TRBD2 (7 bases). The CDR3 has 15 residues. Per germline, CDR1 DFQATT and CDR2 SNEGSKA (reference sequence). V shed 5 bases and J shed 7 bases, with 20 bases lying between them.

This clonotype was recorded a few times. The chain carries TRBV7-2 and TRBJ1-4; 10 bases map to TRBD1. The germline V gene has CDR1 SGHTA and CDR2 FQGNSA. This CDR3 is 15 amino acids long. V dropped 4 bases and J dropped 5; count of bases not matched to a gene: 4. As DNA, the CDR3 is TGTGCCAGCAGCTCAGGGACAGGGGCCAATGAAAAACTGTTTTTT. Translating it yields CASSSGTGANEKLFF.

This clonotype was detected a few times. This chain links TRBV29-1 with TRBJ1-2; TRBD1 is a possible D gene (5 bases). The germline gives CDR1 SQVTM, CDR2 ANQGSEA. V lost 0 bases and J lost 6, with 20 bases in between. This CDR3 is 16 amino acids long. The CDR3 region is CSVEDLGAGWLDGYTF. CDR3 nucleotides: TGCAGCGTTGAAGATCTTGGGGCAGGGTGGCTGGATGGCTACACCTTC.

This rearrangement joins TRBV6-2 or TRBV6-3 to TRBJ2-7, with D unclear. The CDR3 covers 13 residues. Germline CDR1 is MNHEY and CDR2 is SVGEGT. V dropped 1 base and J dropped 7 bases, with 11 bases sitting between them. The CDR3 region has the DNA TGTGCCAGCAGTTACTATCTGTCAAGGGAGCAGTACGTC. This gives the protein CASSYYLSREQYV.

A few counts support this clonotype. The V gene is TRBV27, the J gene TRBJ1-2, with 9 nucleotides matching TRBD1. Germline CDR1 and CDR2: MNHEY and SMNVEV (reference sequence). The CDR3 has 15 amino acids. The ends lost 3 bases at V and 7 bases at J; junction bases unmatched: 9. CDR3 DNA: TGTGCCAGCAGTTTCACAAGGACAGGGGAGTTTGGCTACACCTTC. This gives the protein CASSFTRTGEFGYTF.